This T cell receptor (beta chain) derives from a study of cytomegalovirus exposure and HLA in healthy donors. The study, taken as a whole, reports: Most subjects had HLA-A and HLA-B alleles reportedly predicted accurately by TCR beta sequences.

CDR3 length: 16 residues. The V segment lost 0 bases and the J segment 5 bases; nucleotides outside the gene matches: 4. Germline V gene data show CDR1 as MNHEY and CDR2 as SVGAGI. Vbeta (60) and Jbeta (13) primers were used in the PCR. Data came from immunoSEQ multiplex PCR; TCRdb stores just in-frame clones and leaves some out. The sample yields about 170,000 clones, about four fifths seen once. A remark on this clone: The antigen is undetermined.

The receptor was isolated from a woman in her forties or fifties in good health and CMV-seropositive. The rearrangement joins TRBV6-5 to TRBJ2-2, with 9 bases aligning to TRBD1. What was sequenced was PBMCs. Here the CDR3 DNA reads TGTGCCAGCAGTTACTCGGGACAGGGACGAACCGGGGAGCTGTTTTTT. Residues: CASSYSGQGRTGELFF.